A selection of T cell receptor beta chains follows, all from one sample in a study of cytomegalovirus exposure and HLA in healthy donors. Sequenced by immunoSEQ multiplex PCR; TCRdb stores in-frame clones only, minus some. This sample has tens of thousands of clones, with about 84% found just once. The sample consisted of PBMCs. All receptors come from a girl aged 2-9 years in good health and CMV-seropositive. The CDR3 runs from the conserved cysteine through the conserved F or W. D genes are given only for firm matches. Only part of the rows carry a size: once, few, many, or a class if the clone is expanded.

J: TRBJ2-2
V: TRBV6-1
size: NA
D: NA
CDR3: CASSEVIPDTGELFF
DNA: TGTGCCAGCAGTGAAGTCATTCCGGACACCGGGGAGCTGTTTTTT

J: TRBJ1-1
V: TRBV4-1
size: NA
D: NA
CDR3: CASGGGFSTAKMNTEAFF
DNA: TGCGCCAGCGGGGGGGGGTTTAGCACGGCAAAAATGAACACTGAAGCTTTCTTT

J: TRBJ1-2
V: TRBV6-5
size: NA
D: TRBD1
CDR3: CASGRGGTGVGGYTF
DNA: TGTGCCAGCGGTCGAGGGGGGACAGGAGTGGGAGGCTACACCTTC

J: TRBJ1-2
V: TRBV7-8
size: once
D: NA
CDR3: CASSLGRGIGYTF
DNA: TGTGCCAGCAGCTTAGGCCGAGGCATCGGCTACACCTTC

J: TRBJ1-2
V: TRBV30
size: NA
D: NA
CDR3: CAWRGRANYGYTF
DNA: TGTGCCTGGAGAGGGCGGGCCAACTATGGCTACACCTTC

J: TRBJ2-7
V: TRBV7-2
size: NA
D: TRBD2
CDR3: CASSLAGSGIGYF
DNA: TGTGCCAGCAGCTTAGCGGGGAGCGGGATTGGGTACTTC

J: TRBJ1-5
V: TRBV28
size: NA
D: NA
CDR3: CASSLVGASNQPQHF
DNA: TGTGCCAGCAGTTTGGTAGGGGCCAGCAATCAGCCCCAGCATTTT

J: TRBJ1-1
V: TRBV4-1
size: once
D: NA
CDR3: CASSPGGLGTEAFF
DNA: TGCGCCAGCAGCCCGGGGGGCCTTGGCACTGAAGCTTTCTTT

J: TRBJ1-5
V: TRBV14
size: NA
D: NA
CDR3: CASSQDPGPQHF
DNA: TGTGCCAGCAGCCAAGACCCGGGGCCCCAGCATTTT

J: TRBJ1-1
V: TRBV7-8
size: once
D: NA
CDR3: CASAPRAGGLPTAFF
DNA: TGTGCCAGCGCCCCCCGGGCGGGCGGGCTGCCTACGGCTTTCTTT

J: TRBJ1-1
V: TRBV6-6
size: NA
D: TRBD1
CDR3: CASTKSPGQGATEAFF
DNA: TGTGCCAGCACCAAAAGTCCGGGACAGGGTGCGACTGAAGCTTTCTTT

J: TRBJ1-1
V: TRBV10-1
size: NA
D: NA
CDR3: CASNTGTKDTEAFF
DNA: TGCGCCAGCAATACCGGGACAAAGGACACTGAAGCTTTCTTT

J: TRBJ1-2
V: TRBV7-2
size: once
D: NA
CDR3: CASSSRRGGLNYGYTF
DNA: TGTGCCAGCAGCTCAAGGAGGGGGGGACTTAACTATGGCTACACCTTC

J: TRBJ2-5
V: TRBV9
size: NA
D: TRBD2
CDR3: CASSVGASGRKTQYF
DNA: TGTGCCAGCAGCGTAGGAGCTAGCGGGAGAAAGACCCAGTACTTC

J: TRBJ1-4
V: TRBV19
size: NA
D: NA
CDR3: CASRQGLSEKLFF
DNA: TGTGCCAGTAGACAGGGTTTGAGTGAAAAACTGTTTTTT

J: TRBJ2-5
V: TRBV28
size: NA
D: TRBD2
CDR3: CASSLAGGQETQYF
DNA: TGTGCCAGCAGCCTGGCGGGGGGCCAAGAGACCCAGTACTTC

J: TRBJ2-5
V: TRBV30
size: NA
D: TRBD2
CDR3: CAYAGTSREWETQYF
DNA: TGTGCCTACGCCGGGACTAGTAGGGAGTGGGAGACCCAGTACTTC

J: TRBJ2-5
V: TRBV5-4
size: NA
D: NA
CDR3: CASSRVGKGEETQYF
DNA: TGTGCCAGCAGCCGGGTTGGGAAGGGGGAAGAGACCCAGTACTTC

J: TRBJ1-1
V: TRBV6-5
size: NA
D: NA
CDR3: CASSGGRGADTEAFF
DNA: TGTGCCAGCAGTGGAGGGAGGGGCGCGGACACTGAAGCTTTCTTT

J: TRBJ2-3
V: TRBV10-1
size: NA
D: TRBD1
CDR3: CASSRDRSTDTQYF
DNA: TGCGCCAGCAGCCGGGACAGGAGCACAGATACGCAGTATTTT

J: TRBJ2-1
V: TRBV7-7
size: NA
D: NA
CDR3: CASSPGLSSYNEQFF
DNA: TGTGCTAGCAGCCCGGGACTCAGCTCCTACAATGAGCAGTTCTTC

J: TRBJ1-4
V: TRBV4-1
size: NA
D: NA
CDR3: CASSHRPIRFEKLFF
DNA: TGCGCCAGCAGCCATCGCCCAATTCGGTTCGAAAAACTGTTTTTT